This TCR beta chain was captured by sequencing in a study of patients and donors after allogeneic stem cell transplantation (dated by TCRdb to between 2020 and 2021). Comments on this clonotype: Its antigen is unknown. A much larger clone differs by one base, so this may be a read error.

The library was obtained by RT-PCR. Instrument used: NextSeq 550. TCRdb reprocessed the public reads (quality trimming at Q25 with fastp, clone calling with MiXCR) and kept in-frame beta chains. Rows matching on CDR3 protein sequence are summarized as one entry with the most common DNA and genes. The sample table lists about 410,000 distinct CDR3 sequences, roughly 16% of them with a count of one. The top ten hold over 6% of the sample. CDR1 MDHEN and CDR2 SYDVKM are derived from the germline V gene. Reading from cysteine to phenylalanine, the CDR3 counts 13 amino acids. The read is trimmed to its CDR3 DNA, 39 bases read in frame from base 1. Deletion took 4 bases off V and 6 bases off J, with a span of 9 bases between the germline ends.

This sequence uses TRBV28 and TRBJ2-2; the D segment could be TRBD2, given 5 matching bases. Sample: blood, either unsorted or a sorted T cell fraction (not recorded which). This TCR derives from a human donor who was either an allogeneic HSCT recipient or a stem cell or donor lymphocyte infusion donor (not recorded which). It is not recorded whose cells these are; they may come from a transplant donor. The CDR3 corresponds to CASSWRAPGELFF. The DNA is TGTGCCAGCAGTTGGCGGGCTCCCGGGGAGCTGTTTTTT.